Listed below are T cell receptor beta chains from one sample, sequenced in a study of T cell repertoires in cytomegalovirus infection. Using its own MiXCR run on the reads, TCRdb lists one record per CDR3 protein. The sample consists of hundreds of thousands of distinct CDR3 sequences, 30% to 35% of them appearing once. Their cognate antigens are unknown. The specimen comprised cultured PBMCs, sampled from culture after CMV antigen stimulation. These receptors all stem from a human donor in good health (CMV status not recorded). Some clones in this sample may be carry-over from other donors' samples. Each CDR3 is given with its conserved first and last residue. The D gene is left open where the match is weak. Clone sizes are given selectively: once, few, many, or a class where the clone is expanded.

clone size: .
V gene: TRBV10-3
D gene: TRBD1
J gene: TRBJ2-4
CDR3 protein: CAISDSSGGFDIQYF
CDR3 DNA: TGTGCCATCAGTGATTCCTCAGGGGGCTTCGACATTCAGTACTTC

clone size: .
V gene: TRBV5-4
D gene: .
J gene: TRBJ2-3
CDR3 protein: CASSLVGAYSTDTQYF
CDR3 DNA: TGTGCCAGCAGCTTGGTGGGGGCCTATAGCACAGATACGCAGTATTTT

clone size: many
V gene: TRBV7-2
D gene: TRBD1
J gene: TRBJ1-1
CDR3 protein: CASSIQGDTEAFF
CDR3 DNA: TGTGCCAGCAGCATCCAGGGGGACACTGAAGCTTTCTTT

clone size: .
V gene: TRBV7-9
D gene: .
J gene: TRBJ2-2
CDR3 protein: CASSAYASGSGELFF
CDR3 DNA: TGTGCCAGCAGCGCATACGCATCTGGCTCCGGGGAGCTGTTTTTT

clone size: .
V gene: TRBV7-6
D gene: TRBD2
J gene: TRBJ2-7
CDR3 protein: CASSYLPRGASGGYEQYF
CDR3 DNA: TGTGCCAGCAGTTATCTCCCCCGTGGGGCTAGCGGGGGGTACGAGCAGTACTTC

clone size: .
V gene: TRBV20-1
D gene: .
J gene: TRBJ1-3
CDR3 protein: CSARWGPGNTIYF
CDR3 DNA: TGCAGTGCTAGGTGGGGGCCTGGAAACACCATATATTTT

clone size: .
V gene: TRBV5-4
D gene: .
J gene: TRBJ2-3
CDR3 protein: CASSLDRQPPWARMADTQYF
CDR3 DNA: TGTGCCAGCAGCTTGGATCGCCAACCGCCTTGGGCTAGGATGGCAGATACGCAGTATTTT

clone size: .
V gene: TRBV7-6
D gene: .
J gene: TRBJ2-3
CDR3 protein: CAGSWGLSTDTQYF
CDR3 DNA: TGTGCCGGCAGCTGGGGGCTAAGCACAGATACGCAGTATTTT

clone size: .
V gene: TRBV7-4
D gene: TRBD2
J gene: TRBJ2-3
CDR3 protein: CASSLITSGSRSTDTQYF
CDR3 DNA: TGTGCCAGCAGCTTAATCACTAGCGGGAGCCGTAGCACAGATACGCAGTATTTT

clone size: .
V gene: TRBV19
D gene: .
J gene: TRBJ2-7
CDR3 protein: CASSIAWTYEQYF
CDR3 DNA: TGTGCCAGTAGTATAGCTTGGACCTACGAGCAGTACTTC

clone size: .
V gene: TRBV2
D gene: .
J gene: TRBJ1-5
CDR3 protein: CASSGFGNQPQHF
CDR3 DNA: TGTGCCAGCTCAGGGTTCGGCAATCAGCCCCAGCATTTT

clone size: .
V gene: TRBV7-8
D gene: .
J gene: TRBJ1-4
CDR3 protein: CASSYRNEKLFF
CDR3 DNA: TGTGCCAGCAGCTATCGTAATGAAAAACTGTTTTTT

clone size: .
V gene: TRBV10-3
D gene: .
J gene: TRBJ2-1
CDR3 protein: CAISESSMDYNEQFF
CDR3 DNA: TGTGCCATCAGTGAGTCAAGCATGGACTACAATGAGCAGTTCTTC

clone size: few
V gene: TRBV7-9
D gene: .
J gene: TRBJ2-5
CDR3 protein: CASTAIGLVQYF
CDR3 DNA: TGTGCCAGCACCGCCATCGGCCTAGTCCAGTACTTC

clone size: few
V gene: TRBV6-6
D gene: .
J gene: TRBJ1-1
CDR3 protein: CASSYSGQLNTEAFF
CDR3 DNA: TGTGCCAGCAGTTACTCGGGACAACTAAACACTGAAGCTTTCTTT

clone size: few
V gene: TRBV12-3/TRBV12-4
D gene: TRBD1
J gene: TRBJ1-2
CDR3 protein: CASSVTGGIGYTF
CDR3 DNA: TGTGCCAGCAGTGTAACAGGGGGTATTGGCTACACCTTC

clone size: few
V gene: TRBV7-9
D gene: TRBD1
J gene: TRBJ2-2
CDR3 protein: CASSLVTGGIINTGELFF
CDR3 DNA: TGTGCCAGCAGCTTAGTTACAGGGGGCATTATCAACACCGGGGAGCTGTTTTTT

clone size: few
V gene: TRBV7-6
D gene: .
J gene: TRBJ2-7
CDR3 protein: CASSSPPGEQYF
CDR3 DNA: TGTGCCAGCAGCTCCCCCCCCGGCGAGCAGTACTTC

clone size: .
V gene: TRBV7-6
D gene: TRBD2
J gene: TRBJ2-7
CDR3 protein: CASSLFGGRSNEQYF
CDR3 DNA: TGTGCCAGCAGCTTATTCGGCGGGAGGTCTAACGAGCAGTACTTC

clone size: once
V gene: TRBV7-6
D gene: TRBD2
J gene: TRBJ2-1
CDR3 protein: CASSWLAGGINEQFF
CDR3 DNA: TGTGCCAGCAGCTGGCTAGCGGGAGGAATCAATGAGCAGTTCTTC

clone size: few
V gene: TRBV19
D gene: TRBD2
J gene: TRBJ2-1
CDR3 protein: CASSPYSGGREAYNEQFF
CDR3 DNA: TGTGCCAGTAGTCCGTATTCGGGGGGTAGGGAGGCCTACAATGAGCAGTTCTTC

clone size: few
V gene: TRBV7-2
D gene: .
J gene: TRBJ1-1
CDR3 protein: CASSHPRSGGAFF
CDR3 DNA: TGTGCCAGCAGCCACCCTAGATCAGGTGGGGCTTTCTTT

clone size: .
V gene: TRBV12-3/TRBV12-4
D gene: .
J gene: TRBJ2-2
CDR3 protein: CASSSTTRPGELFF
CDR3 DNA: TGTGCCAGCAGTTCGACCACTAGACCTGGGGAGCTGTTTTTT

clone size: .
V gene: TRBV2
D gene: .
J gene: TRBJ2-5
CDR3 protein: CASSGFWQLF
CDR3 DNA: TGTGCCAGCAGTGGTTTTTGGCAGTTGTTC

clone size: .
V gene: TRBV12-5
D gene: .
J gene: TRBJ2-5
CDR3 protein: CASGTGPTYGETQYF
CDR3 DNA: TGTGCTAGTGGGACAGGCCCCACCTACGGGGAGACCCAGTACTTC